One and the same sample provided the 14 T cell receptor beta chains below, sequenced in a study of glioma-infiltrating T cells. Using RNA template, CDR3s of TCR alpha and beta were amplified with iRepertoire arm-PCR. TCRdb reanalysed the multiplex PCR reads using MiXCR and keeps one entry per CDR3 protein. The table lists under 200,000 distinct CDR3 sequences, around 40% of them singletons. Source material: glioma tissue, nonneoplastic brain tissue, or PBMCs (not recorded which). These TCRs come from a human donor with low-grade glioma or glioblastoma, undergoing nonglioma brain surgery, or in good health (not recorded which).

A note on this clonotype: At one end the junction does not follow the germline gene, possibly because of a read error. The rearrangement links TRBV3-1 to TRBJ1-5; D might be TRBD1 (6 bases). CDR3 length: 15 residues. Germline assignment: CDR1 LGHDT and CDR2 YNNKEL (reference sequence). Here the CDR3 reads CASRQGRQGNQPQHF. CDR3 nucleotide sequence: TGTGCCAGCAGACAAGGGAGACAGGGCAATCAGCCCCAGCATTTT.

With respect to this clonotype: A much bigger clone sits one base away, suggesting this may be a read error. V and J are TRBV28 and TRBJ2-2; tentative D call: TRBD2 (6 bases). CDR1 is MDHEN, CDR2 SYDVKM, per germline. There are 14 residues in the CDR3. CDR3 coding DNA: TGTGCCAGCAGCCCGTCCGGGGGAACCGGGGAGCTGTCTTTT. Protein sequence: CASSPSGGTGELSF.

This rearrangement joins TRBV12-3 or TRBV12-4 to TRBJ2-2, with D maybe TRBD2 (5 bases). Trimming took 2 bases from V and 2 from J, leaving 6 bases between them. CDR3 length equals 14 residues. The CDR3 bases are TGTGCCAGCAGTTTACGGGATAACACCGGGGAGCTGTTTTTT. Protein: CASSLRDNTGELFF.

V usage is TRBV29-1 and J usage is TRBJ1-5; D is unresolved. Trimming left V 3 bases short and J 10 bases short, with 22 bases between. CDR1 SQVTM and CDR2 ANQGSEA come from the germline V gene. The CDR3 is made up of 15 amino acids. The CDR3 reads CSVDPSGKEDHPQHF. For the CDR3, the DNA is TGCAGCGTTGATCCTTCTGGGAAGGAGGACCATCCCCAGCATTTT.

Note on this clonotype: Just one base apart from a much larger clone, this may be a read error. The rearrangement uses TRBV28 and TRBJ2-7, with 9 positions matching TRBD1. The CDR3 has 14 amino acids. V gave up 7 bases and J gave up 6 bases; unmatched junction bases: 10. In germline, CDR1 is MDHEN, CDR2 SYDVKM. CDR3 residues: CASTPGQGIIEQYF. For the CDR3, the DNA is TGTGCCAGCACCCCGGGACAGGGAATAATCGAGCAGTACTTC.

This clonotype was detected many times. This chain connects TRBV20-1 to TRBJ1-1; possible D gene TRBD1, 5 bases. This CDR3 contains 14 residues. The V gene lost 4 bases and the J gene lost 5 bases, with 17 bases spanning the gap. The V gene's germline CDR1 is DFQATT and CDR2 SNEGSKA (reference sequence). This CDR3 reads CSAIGARATTEAFF. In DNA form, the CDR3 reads TGCAGTGCTATAGGGGCGCGGGCAACGACTGAAGCTTTCTTT.

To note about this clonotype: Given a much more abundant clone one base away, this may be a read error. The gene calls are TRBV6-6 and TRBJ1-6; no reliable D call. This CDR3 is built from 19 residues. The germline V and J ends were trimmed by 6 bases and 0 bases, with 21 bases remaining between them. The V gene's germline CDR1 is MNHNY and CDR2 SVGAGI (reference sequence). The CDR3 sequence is CASSPLSGPQNSYNSPLHF. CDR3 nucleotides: TGTGCCAGCAGCCCTCTCTCCGGGCCCCAGAACTCCTATAATTCACCCCTCCACTTT.

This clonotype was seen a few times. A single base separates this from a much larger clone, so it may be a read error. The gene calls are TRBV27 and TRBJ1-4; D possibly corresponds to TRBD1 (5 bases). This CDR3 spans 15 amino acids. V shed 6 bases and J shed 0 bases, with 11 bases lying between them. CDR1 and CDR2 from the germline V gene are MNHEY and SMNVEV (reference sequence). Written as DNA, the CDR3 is TGTGCCAGCAGGCGGGGGGGGGCAACTAATGAAAAACTGTTTTTT. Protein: CASRRGGATNEKLFF.

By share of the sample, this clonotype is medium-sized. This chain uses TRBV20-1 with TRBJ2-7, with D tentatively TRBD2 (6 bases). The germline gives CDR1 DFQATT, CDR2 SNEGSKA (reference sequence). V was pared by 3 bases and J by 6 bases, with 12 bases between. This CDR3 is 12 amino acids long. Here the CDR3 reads CSASVREVEQYF. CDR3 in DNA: TGCAGTGCTAGTGTCAGGGAGGTCGAGCAGTACTTC.

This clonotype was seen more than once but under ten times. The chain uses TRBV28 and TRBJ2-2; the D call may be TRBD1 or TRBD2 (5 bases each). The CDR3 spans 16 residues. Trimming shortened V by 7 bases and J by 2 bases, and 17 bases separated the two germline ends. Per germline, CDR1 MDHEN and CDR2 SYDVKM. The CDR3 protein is CASNERGPINTGELFF. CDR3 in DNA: TGTGCCAGCAACGAGAGGGGACCAATAAACACCGGGGAGCTGTTTTTT.

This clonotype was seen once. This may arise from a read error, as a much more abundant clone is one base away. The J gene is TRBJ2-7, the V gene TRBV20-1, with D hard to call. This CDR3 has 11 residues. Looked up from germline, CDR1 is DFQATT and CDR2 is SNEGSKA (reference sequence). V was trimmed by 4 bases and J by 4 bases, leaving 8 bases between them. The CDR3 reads CSATRHYEQYF. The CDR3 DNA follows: TGCAGTGCTACCCGCCATTACGAGCAGTACTTC.

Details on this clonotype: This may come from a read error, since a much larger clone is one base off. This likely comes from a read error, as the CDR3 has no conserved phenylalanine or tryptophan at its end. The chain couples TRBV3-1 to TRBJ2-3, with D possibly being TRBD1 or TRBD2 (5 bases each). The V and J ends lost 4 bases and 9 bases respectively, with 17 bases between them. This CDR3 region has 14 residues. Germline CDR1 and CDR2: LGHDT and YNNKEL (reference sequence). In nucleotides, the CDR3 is TGTGCCAGCAGCCCGGTTAGGGGAGTAAAGACGCAGTATCTT. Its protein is CASSPVRGVKTQYL.

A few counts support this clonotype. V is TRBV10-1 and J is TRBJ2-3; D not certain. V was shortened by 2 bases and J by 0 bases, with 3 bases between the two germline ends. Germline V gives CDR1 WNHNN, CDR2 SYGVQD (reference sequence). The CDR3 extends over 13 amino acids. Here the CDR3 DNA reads TGCGCCAGCAGTGAGGATAGCACAGATACGCAGTATTTT. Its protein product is CASSEDSTDTQYF.

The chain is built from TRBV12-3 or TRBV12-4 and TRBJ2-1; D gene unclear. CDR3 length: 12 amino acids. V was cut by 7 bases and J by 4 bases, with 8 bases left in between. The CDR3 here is CASTGEYNEQFF. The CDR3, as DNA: TGTGCCAGCACTGGGGAATACAATGAGCAGTTCTTC.